These T cell receptor beta chains were read from a single sample in a study of T cell changes during pregnancy in multiple sclerosis. TCRdb's table, derived via immunoSEQ multiplex PCR, lists solely in-frame clones and lacks some. Among about 80,000 clones listed, about 91% were seen once. The specimen was peripheral blood, collected before pregnancy. The source of these receptors is a female donor with multiple sclerosis, enrolled in a pregnancy study. Each CDR3 is given with its conserved first and last residue. The D gene is left open where the match is weak. The size of a clone is reported for some rows only, either as once, few or many, or as a class for expanded clones.

D gene,clone size,J gene,V gene,CDR3 DNA,CDR3 protein
-,-,TRBJ1-1,TRBV9,TGTGCCAGCAGCGTAGCTCCGGGGGGAGGAACTGAAGCTTTCTTT,CASSVAPGGGTEAFF
-,-,TRBJ2-3,TRBV5-1,TGCGCCAGCAGCATAAACCCGGGACAAGGAAAAGATACGCAGTATTTT,CASSINPGQGKDTQYF
TRBD2,-,TRBJ2-1,TRBV5-1,TGCGCCAGCAGCTTAACTAGCGCTGAGCAGTTCTTC,CASSLTSAEQFF
TRBD1,-,TRBJ1-1,TRBV5-1,TGCGCCAGCAGCGAATCAGACAGGGGTTGGACTGAAGCTTTCTTT,CASSESDRGWTEAFF
-,few,TRBJ2-7,TRBV7-2,TGTGCCAGCAGCTCCTCCTTCTACGAGCAGTACTTC,CASSSSFYEQYF
-,-,TRBJ2-7,TRBV9,TGTGCCAGCAGCCCATACAGGTCCTCCTACGAGCAGTACTTC,CASSPYRSSYEQYF
-,-,TRBJ1-1,TRBV29-1,TGCAGCGTTGAAGGTGGATCAGGGATGGATTTCTTT,CSVEGGSGMDFF
TRBD1,-,TRBJ2-7,TRBV5-4,TGTGCCAGCAGCTTAGGCAGGGGGCCCTACGAGCAGTACTTC,CASSLGRGPYEQYF
-,-,TRBJ1-1,TRBV6-1,TGTGCCAGCAGTGACAGGGCGTACACTGAAGCTTTCTTT,CASSDRAYTEAFF
TRBD2,-,TRBJ2-7,TRBV4-2,TGTGCCAGCAGCCAAGACCTTGTTATTAGCGGGAGAAGCTACGAGCAGTACTTC,CASSQDLVISGRSYEQYF
TRBD1,-,TRBJ2-5,TRBV6-1,TGTGCCAGCAGTAGAGAACGGACAGGGGGAGAGACCCAGTACTTC,CASSRERTGGETQYF
-,-,TRBJ2-7,TRBV6-5,TGTGCCAGCAGTTACCAGACAGACTACGAGCAGTACTTC,CASSYQTDYEQYF
TRBD2,-,TRBJ2-7,TRBV11-2,TGTGCCAGCAGCCAGACTAGCGGATACGAGCAGTACTTC,CASSQTSGYEQYF
-,-,TRBJ1-3,TRBV5-6,TGTGCCAGCAGCTTGGCGGGGGGCGCCGGATTTGGAAACACCATATATTTT,CASSLAGGAGFGNTIYF
-,-,TRBJ1-3,TRBV6-1,TGTGCCAGCAGTGAACAGGGGACTGGAAACACCATATATTTT,CASSEQGTGNTIYF
-,-,TRBJ1-2,TRBV19,TGTGCCAGTAGTAGAGGACAGACTAACTATGGCTACACCTTC,CASSRGQTNYGYTF
TRBD1,-,TRBJ2-7,TRBV29-1,TGCAGCGTTGAAAGGGGACAGGGAGTTAGCGAGCAGTACTTC,CSVERGQGVSEQYF
-,once,TRBJ2-1,TRBV29-1,TGCAGCGTAGTGGAGGACAGAGCCTACAATGAGCAGTTCTTC,CSVVEDRAYNEQFF
TRBD2,-,TRBJ2-7,TRBV2,TGTGCCAGCAGTGTTCGACTAGCGGGAGAGCAGTACTTC,CASSVRLAGEQYF
-,-,TRBJ1-3,TRBV4-2,TGTGCCAGCAGCCAAGACCGGACAGTCTCTGGAAACACCATATATTTT,CASSQDRTVSGNTIYF
-,-,TRBJ1-3,TRBV29-1,TGCAGCGCCGGGAGCTCTGGAAACACCATATATTTT,CSAGSSGNTIYF
TRBD2,-,TRBJ2-3,TRBV7-8,TGTGCCAGCAGCTTCGTATCTGGCAGCGGGAGAGGCGCAGATACGCAGTATTTT,CASSFVSGSGRGADTQYF
-,once,TRBJ2-5,TRBV27,TGTGCCAGCAGTTTATCGGGCAACCAGTCCCAAGAGACCCAGTACTTC,CASSLSGNQSQETQYF
TRBD1,-,TRBJ2-1,TRBV4-2,TGTGCCAGCAGCCAGCGGGACAGGGACAATGAGCAGTTCTTC,CASSQRDRDNEQFF
-,-,TRBJ1-1,TRBV5-1,TGCGCCAGCAGCTTGGGTCCAGATGTGAACACTGAAGCTTTCTTT,CASSLGPDVNTEAFF
TRBD2,-,TRBJ2-3,TRBV13,TGTGCCAGCAGCTTAATTACTAGCGGGGGGGGAACCACAGATACGCAGTATTTT,CASSLITSGGGTTDTQYF
TRBD1,-,TRBJ2-7,TRBV4-3,TGCGCCAGCAGCCAAGAAGGGACAGGCCTCTACGAGCAGTACTTC,CASSQEGTGLYEQYF
-,once,TRBJ2-3,TRBV27,TGTGCCAGCAGTTTAAGCGGTGATACGCAGTATTTT,CASSLSGDTQYF
TRBD1,-,TRBJ2-1,TRBV19,TGTGCCAGTAGTATCGAAGGACAGGGGAGGGCACACAATGAGCAGTTCTTC,CASSIEGQGRAHNEQFF
-,-,TRBJ2-5,TRBV2,TGTGCCAGCAGTGTTGGAGCAGGGTCCCAAGAGACCCAGTACTTC,CASSVGAGSQETQYF
-,-,TRBJ1-4,TRBV5-8,TGTGCCAGCAGCCACGGACGCCGGGGGGGGGAAAAACTGTTTTTT,CASSHGRRGGEKLFF
TRBD1,-,TRBJ1-1,TRBV6-6,TGTGCCAGCAGTTATATAGACAGGGGGAACACTGAAGCTTTCTTT,CASSYIDRGNTEAFF
-,-,TRBJ2-7,TRBV11-2,TGTGCCAGCAGCTTAGTGGCTAGCTGGTTCTACGAGCAGTACTTC,CASSLVASWFYEQYF
TRBD2,-,TRBJ2-7,TRBV9,TGTGCCAGCAGCGTAGGGGGCGCGGGAGGGCCAAGGAACGAGCAGTACTTC,CASSVGGAGGPRNEQYF
-,-,TRBJ1-4,TRBV4-2,TGTGCCAGCAGCCAAGAGGGGAGAGGGTCTAATGAAAAACTGTTTTTT,CASSQEGRGSNEKLFF
TRBD2,-,TRBJ2-1,TRBV18,TGTGCCAGCTCACCCCCCACTAGCGGGAAATGGTACAATGAGCAGTTCTTC,CASSPPTSGKWYNEQFF
TRBD1,-,TRBJ1-5,TRBV27,TGTGCCAGCAGTTCGGGACAGAATCAGCCCCAGCATTTT,CASSSGQNQPQHF
TRBD1,-,TRBJ1-1,TRBV9,TGTGCCAGCAGCGTAGGGACAGGGGGAATCACTGAAGCTTTCTTT,CASSVGTGGITEAFF
-,-,TRBJ2-7,TRBV27,TGTGCCAGCAGTTTTGGGGCTGGTGAGCAGTACTTC,CASSFGAGEQYF
-,-,TRBJ1-5,TRBV27,TGTGCCAGCAGTTTTGTCGGGGGGGCGGACAATCAGCCCCAGCATTTT,CASSFVGGADNQPQHF
TRBD1,-,TRBJ1-2,TRBV20-1,TGCAGTGCGAGGACAGGGCTTGGCTACACCTTC,CSARTGLGYTF
-,-,TRBJ1-4,TRBV6-9,TGTGCCGCCGAAGGGGGGGGCAATGAAAAGCTGTTTTTT,CAAEGGGNEKLFF
TRBD1,-,TRBJ2-7,TRBV18,TGTGCCAGCTCACCCACAGGGGGTACCCTTTACGAGCAGTACTTC,CASSPTGGTLYEQYF
TRBD2,-,TRBJ2-2,TRBV7-2,TGTGCCAGCAGCTCCAGGATGGGACGGGAGGGCCTCACCGGGGAGCTGTTTTTT,CASSSRMGREGLTGELFF
-,-,TRBJ2-3,TRBV28,TGTGCCAGCAGCCTTGTGGGGGCGGGGGTCACAGATACGCAGTATTTT,CASSLVGAGVTDTQYF
TRBD1,-,TRBJ1-1,TRBV9,TGTGCCAGCAGGCGGACAGGAGGGCACACTGAAGCTTTCTTT,CASRRTGGHTEAFF
-,-,TRBJ1-1,TRBV2,TGTGCCAGCAGGAGGAGGGGGGGGGTCATGAACACTGAAGCTTTCTTT,CASRRRGGVMNTEAFF
-,-,TRBJ2-7,TRBV27,TGTGCCAGCAGGGCCCGGGCCGGGGGAGTTGTACGGGAGCAGTACTTC,CASRARAGGVVREQYF
TRBD1,-,TRBJ2-6,TRBV2,TGTGCCAGCAGTGAAACCAGGGACAGGGTGAGCTCTGGGGCCAACGTCCTGACTTTC,CASSETRDRVSSGANVLTF
TRBD1,-,TRBJ2-7,TRBV28,TGTGCCAGCAGGCGACAGGGGGTAACGTACGAGCAGTACTTC,CASRRQGVTYEQYF
TRBD2,-,TRBJ2-1,TRBV9,TGTGCCAGCAGCGTAGCGGCAGCGGGAGCGGGAAATGAGCAGTTCTTC,CASSVAAAGAGNEQFF
-,-,TRBJ2-7,TRBV27,TGTGCCACCTCGGCGGCTCCCACCTCCTCCTACGAGCAGTACTTC,CATSAAPTSSYEQYF